This T cell receptor beta chain was obtained from a study of blood T cell repertoires in COVID-19. Study-level information: There were acute and convalescent COVID-19 samples, and they came from the United States, Italy and Spain.

TCRdb's table, derived via immunoSEQ multiplex PCR, lists solely in-frame clones and lacks some. The sample has approximately 240,000 clones, 79% seen once; the top ten hold around 3.6%. Germline V gives CDR1 SGDLS, CDR2 YYNGEE. The germline V and J ends were trimmed by 0 bases and 3 bases, with 7 bases remaining between them. This CDR3 has 14 amino acids. The TCR sequence derives from a woman aged 35 to 49 with active or convalescent COVID-19. The chain recombines TRBV9 with TRBJ2-1; D is possibly TRBD2 (6 bases). Material for sequencing was peripheral blood. CDR3 sequence (DNA): TGTGCCAGCAGCGTAGGCGGGGACTACAATGAGCAGTTCTTC. This translates into CASSVGGDYNEQFF.